Below are 19 T cell receptor beta chains sequenced from a single sample in a study of blood T cell repertoires in COVID-19. TCRdb's table, derived via immunoSEQ multiplex PCR, lists solely in-frame clones and lacks some. The data hold tens of thousands of clones, with over 70% observed a single time. The sequencing input was peripheral blood. The source of these receptors is a man aged 55 to 70 with acute or convalescent COVID-19.

The chain carries TRBV6-2 or TRBV6-3 and TRBJ2-7; 12 nucleotides match TRBD2. V was pared by 6 bases and J by 3 bases, with 3 bases of the junction left unmatched. Germline V CDR1 and CDR2: MNHEY, SVGEGT. CDR3 length: 14 amino acids. As DNA, the CDR3 is TGTGCCAGCAGCCAGACTAGCGGGGGCTACGAGCAGTACTTC. Translated, it gives CASSQTSGGYEQYF.

The chain links TRBV5-4 to TRBJ2-4; 11 positions agree with TRBD2. The CDR3 has 16 amino acids. V lost 3 bases and J lost 2; bases outside the gene matches: 4. Per germline, CDR1 SGHNT and CDR2 YYREEE (reference sequence). CDR3 sequence reads: CASSSGTSGSKNIQYF. The CDR3 DNA follows: TGTGCCAGCAGCTCCGGGACTAGCGGTTCCAAAAACATTCAGTACTTC.

This sequence joins TRBV9 and TRBJ2-3; D possibly corresponds to TRBD1 (6 bases). Per the germline V gene, CDR1 is SGDLS and CDR2 is YYNGEE. This CDR3 comprises 15 residues. V lost 3 bases to trimming and J lost 2 bases, with 13 bases between them. CDR3 coding DNA: TGTGCCAGCAGCGCACCCAGGGGTTACACAGATACGCAGTATTTT. Translating gives CASSAPRGYTDTQYF.

The chain has TRBV5-4 and TRBJ1-2, with 8 bases fitting TRBD1. Germline V gene sequence: CDR1 SGHNT, CDR2 YYREEE (reference sequence). V shed 1 base, J shed 8 bases, and the junction held 7 bases outside the gene matches. CDR3 length: 14 amino acids. CDR3 in DNA: TGTGCCAGCAGCTTGTGGCAGGGGGCGCGGGGCTACACCTTC. Encoded protein: CASSLWQGARGYTF. Complete variable domain (other parts from reference TRBV5-4 and TRBJ1-2): ETGVTQSPTHLIKTRGQQVTLRCSSQSGHNTVSWYQQALGQGPQFIFQYYREEENGRGNFPPRFSGLQFPNYSSELNVNALELDDSALYLCASSLWQGARGYTFGSGTRLTVV.

This clone was detected only a few times. The chain carries TRBV4-2 and TRBJ1-1; a weak D match, TRBD1 (6 bases). The germline V gene encodes CDR1 LGHNA and CDR2 YNFKEQ. V was pared by 4 bases and J by 6 bases, with 24 bases between. The CDR3 contains 17 residues. This CDR3 reads CASSRYLTDRSGSEAFF. The CDR3 nucleotides are TGTGCCAGCAGCCGTTACCTTACAGACAGGTCGGGTTCTGAAGCTTTCTTT.

This clone was observed once. V usage is TRBV11-3 and J usage is TRBJ2-1; 8 positions agree with TRBD2. CDR3 length equals 15 residues. V was clipped by 0 bases and J by 7 bases; unmatched bases: 5. Germline CDR1 SGHNT, CDR2 YENEEA. The CDR3 nucleotides read TGTGCCAGCAGCTTAGACGGGCCGGGGGGGAATGAGCAGTTCTTC. It encodes CASSLDGPGGNEQFF.

This clone was seen a handful of times. This rearrangement joins TRBV6-2 or TRBV6-3 to TRBJ2-1; D not certain. With 2 bases removed from V and 6 bases from J, the gap between germline ends came to 8 bases. Germline V gene data show CDR1 as MNHEY and CDR2 as SVGEGT. This CDR3 region has 13 residues. This chain's CDR3 is CASSYDWPNEQFF. In DNA form, the CDR3 reads TGTGCCAGCAGTTACGACTGGCCCAATGAGCAGTTCTTC.

The rearrangement links TRBV10-3 to TRBJ1-5; 11 bases are a match to TRBD1. Trimming cost V 8 bases and J 3 bases; bases outside gene matches: 6. CDR1 and CDR2 from the germline V gene are ENHRY and SYGVKD. This CDR3 comprises 15 residues. The CDR3 protein is CAIGGTGGVNQPQHF. Here the CDR3 DNA reads TGTGCCATCGGAGGGACAGGGGGAGTCAATCAGCCCCAGCATTTT.

V usage is TRBV6-5 and J usage is TRBJ2-1; 7 bases agree with TRBD2. From germline, CDR1 is MNHEY and CDR2 SVGAGI. V shed 0 bases, J shed 4 bases, and the junction held 6 bases outside the gene matches. There are 16 residues in the CDR3. CDR3: CASSYSAGETYNEQFF. DNA for the CDR3: TGTGCCAGCAGTTACTCGGCGGGGGAGACGTACAATGAGCAGTTCTTC.

The chain links TRBV4-3 to TRBJ2-7; the match to TRBD1 covers 8 bases. Trimming cost V 0 bases and J 1 base; bases outside gene matches: 8. CDR1 and CDR2 from the germline V gene are LGHNA and YSLEER. This CDR3 region has 17 residues. DNA for the CDR3: TGCGCCAGCAGCCAAGATTCGGTGGGACAGGTGTCCTACGAGCAGTACTTC. This encodes CASSQDSVGQVSYEQYF.

This clone showed up just a few times. The J gene is TRBJ1-1, the V gene TRBV2; D not resolved. This CDR3 is built from 11 residues. CDR1 is SNHLY, CDR2 FYNNEI, per germline. Trimming pared 10 bases from V and 0 bases from J, leaving 6 bases between. The CDR3 spells CATAMNTEAFF. CDR3 nucleotides: TGTGCCACAGCGATGAACACTGAAGCTTTCTTT.

The chain carries TRBV7-2 and TRBJ2-7; TRBD2 agrees at 10 bases. CDR1 is SGHTA, CDR2 FQGNSA, per germline. CDR3 length: 19 residues. Trimming cost V 5 bases and J 0 bases; bases outside gene matches: 16. The CDR3 DNA sequence: TGTGCCAGCAGCCCACAGGGCATACTAGCGGGGTTCTACTCCTACGAGCAGTACTTC. Residues: CASSPQGILAGFYSYEQYF.

This clone appeared many times. This chain joins TRBV30 and TRBJ1-4; D ambiguous. The CDR3 covers 13 residues. Germline loops: CDR1 GTSNPN, CDR2 SVGIG (reference sequence). V was pared by 4 bases and J by 3 bases, with 9 bases between. The CDR3 sequence is CAWNRDPNEKLFF. CDR3 nucleotide sequence: TGTGCCTGGAACCGGGATCCTAATGAAAAACTGTTTTTT.

The chain recombines TRBV7-2 with TRBJ2-1; 7 bases fit TRBD1. CDR3 length equals 14 residues. V shed 5 bases and J 5 bases; nucleotides not matched to a gene: 6. Germline CDR1 and CDR2: SGHTA and FQGNSA. The CDR3 loop is CASSANRGHNEQFF. The CDR3 DNA reads as TGTGCCAGCAGCGCCAACAGGGGCCACAATGAGCAGTTCTTC.

The gene calls are TRBV5-4 and TRBJ2-1; 12 bases fit TRBD2. J was trimmed by 2 bases and V by 4 bases; bases with no gene match: 10. The CDR3 extends over 18 amino acids. CDR1 and CDR2 from the germline V gene are SGHNT and YYREEE (reference sequence). The chain's CDR3 is CASSPNPLAGGTYNEQFF. Here the CDR3 DNA reads TGTGCCAGCAGCCCTAACCCCCTAGCGGGGGGGACCTACAATGAGCAGTTCTTC.

This clone was observed a single time. This chain connects TRBV7-2 to TRBJ1-5; perhaps TRBD1 as D (5 bases). The CDR3 covers 15 residues. The germline V gene has CDR1 SGHTA and CDR2 FQGNSA. V was shortened by 5 bases and J by 3 bases, with 14 bases between the two germline ends. CDR3 DNA sequence: TGTGCCAGCAGCCCAATGGGCAGGGTCAATCAGCCCCAGCATTTT. This encodes CASSPMGRVNQPQHF.

The chain is built from TRBV19 and TRBJ2-6, with D hard to call. V lost 1 base and J lost 0, with 13 bases in between. The CDR3 is made up of 18 amino acids. In germline, CDR1 is LNHDA, CDR2 SQIVND (reference sequence). Here the CDR3 reads CASSIGPRGLSGANVLTF. As DNA, the CDR3 is TGTGCCAGTAGTATAGGACCGAGAGGCCTCTCTGGGGCCAACGTCCTGACTTTC.

The chain employs TRBV5-5 and TRBJ1-2; TRBD1 agrees at 7 bases. The ends lost 3 bases at V and 0 bases at J; junction bases unmatched: 5. The CDR3 has 15 amino acids. Germline V CDR1 and CDR2: SGHKS, YYEKEE (reference sequence). CDR3 loop: CASSSRTGANYGYTF. In DNA form, the CDR3 reads TGTGCCAGCAGCTCACGGACAGGCGCTAACTATGGCTACACCTTC.

In nucleotides, the CDR3 is TGCGCCAGCAGCTTGGGCCGGGTTGGGAACACTGAAGCTTTCTTT. This encodes CASSLGRVGNTEAFF. The rearrangement joins TRBV5-1 to TRBJ1-1; D not resolved. Germline V gene lookup returns CDR1 SGHRS and CDR2 YFSETQ. There are 15 residues in the CDR3. Trimming shortened V by 0 bases and J by 1 base, and 10 bases separated the two germline ends.